This T cell receptor beta chain was sequenced for a study of response to subunit inactivated influenza vaccine. Using its own MiXCR run on the RT-PCR reads, TCRdb lists one record per CDR3 protein. The data hold more than 550,000 distinct CDR3 sequences, with about 11% observed a single time. The CDR3 extends over 17 amino acids. V was clipped by 6 bases and J by 3 bases; unmatched bases: 8. Germline CDR1 is MNHNS and CDR2 is SASEGT. This clonotype was counted a few times. The same data also went into a second study, on T cells expressing NK-cell markers. This second report adds: 5'RACE template switching with UMIs generated TCR beta cDNA. Restriction of the sorted population to alpha-beta TCR T cells was achieved in several experiments with an anti-gamma-delta TCR antibody.

Material: PBMCs from blood, obtained on the day of vaccination. V is TRBV6-1 and J is TRBJ2-6; 10 bases fit TRBD1. The sequence came from a middle-aged man who received an inactivated influenza vaccine. CDR3 in amino acids: CASSRDRGVGGANVLTF. Here the CDR3 DNA reads TGTGCCAGCAGCCGGGACAGGGGTGTTGGTGGGGCCAACGTCCTGACTTTC.